This entry lists 26 T cell receptor beta chains sequenced from one sample in a study of cytomegalovirus exposure and HLA in healthy donors. Primers included in the PCR were 60 Vbeta and 13 Jbeta primers. Method: immunoSEQ multiplex PCR; TCRdb's copy keeps in-frame clones and lacks some. The sample includes some 160,000 clones, roughly 80% of them seen just once. The specimen sequenced was PBMCs. Receptor source: a woman in her 40s in good health and CMV-seronegative.

This chain links TRBV6-5 with TRBJ2-7; D call uncertain. V shed 0 bases and J shed 2 bases, with 14 bases lying between them. This CDR3 region has 16 residues. Looked up from germline, CDR1 is MNHEY and CDR2 is SVGAGI. The CDR3 reads CASSYSGAQVAYEQYF. The CDR3 nucleotides are TGTGCCAGCAGTTACTCCGGTGCGCAGGTGGCCTACGAGCAGTACTTC.

The chain joins TRBV5-5 to TRBJ1-1, with TRBD1 as a possible D gene (5 bases). Germline-derived CDR1 and CDR2 are SGHKS and YYEKEE (reference sequence). Trimming removed 4 bases from V and 1 base from J, with 11 bases in between. This CDR3 comprises 14 residues. CDR3 sequence reads: CASSPQGGNTEAFF. The DNA for the CDR3 is TGTGCCAGCAGCCCCCAGGGAGGGAACACTGAAGCTTTCTTT.

This chain uses TRBV18 with TRBJ1-2; D possibly corresponds to TRBD1 (5 bases). V was trimmed by 4 bases and J by 5 bases, leaving 23 bases between them. CDR3 length equals 17 residues. CDR1 and CDR2 (germline): KGHSH, LQKENI. This CDR3 is CASSRRPDGGGGYGYTF. The CDR3 nucleotides are TGTGCCAGCTCACGACGGCCCGACGGGGGTGGAGGGTATGGCTACACCTTC.

CDR3 bases: TGTGCCAGCTCACCTCGGACAGGGGATACTGAAGCTTTCTTT. Protein: CASSPRTGDTEAFF. V gene TRBV18 combines with J gene TRBJ1-1, with TRBD1 matching over 9 bases. V lost 3 bases, J lost 5 bases, and 4 bases stayed unmatched. The CDR3 sequence is 14 residues long. Germline CDR1 reads KGHSH; CDR2 reads LQKENI.

CDR3 amino acids: CASSRLTRQWEQFF. DNA for the CDR3: TGTGCCAGCTCCCGACTGACCCGGCAGTGGGAGCAGTTCTTC. The gene calls are TRBV6-5 and TRBJ2-1, with D unclear. CDR3 length: 14 residues. Trimming left V 8 bases short and J 10 bases short, with 21 bases between. Germline V gene lookup returns CDR1 MNHEY and CDR2 SVGAGI.

The rearrangement uses TRBV11-2 and TRBJ2-3, with D perhaps TRBD2 (6 bases). Looked up from germline, CDR1 is SGHAT and CDR2 is FQNNGV. V lost 5 bases, J lost 4 bases, and 22 bases lay in between. The CDR3 is 17 amino acids. The CDR3 protein is CASSPQIAEGWADTQYF. As DNA, the CDR3 is TGTGCCAGCAGCCCCCAAATAGCGGAAGGATGGGCAGATACGCAGTATTTT.

The chain joins TRBV2 to TRBJ2-5; 9 positions match TRBD2. J gave up 3 bases and V 6 bases, and 2 bases lay outside the gene matches. The CDR3 has 13 residues. Germline assignment: CDR1 SNHLY and CDR2 FYNNEI. The CDR3 DNA follows: TGTGCCAGCAGGACTAGCGGCAAAGAGACCCAGTACTTC. Translated: CASRTSGKETQYF.

The chain couples TRBV6-6 to TRBJ2-7; 8 bases line up with TRBD1. Germline lookup yields CDR1 MNHNY and CDR2 SVGAGI (reference sequence). The trim removed 2 bases at V and 3 bases at J, leaving 3 bases unmatched. The CDR3 loop spans 14 amino acids. For the CDR3, the DNA is TGTGCCAGCAGTTACAAAACAGGGGGCTACGAGCAGTACTTC. It codes for CASSYKTGGYEQYF.

The gene calls are TRBV5-1 and TRBJ2-3; maybe TRBD2 (7 bases). V lost 1 base and J 5 bases, leaving 17 bases between the germline ends. CDR1 is SGHRS and CDR2 is YFSETQ in the germline V gene. The length of the CDR3 is 16 residues. The CDR3 DNA reads TGCGCCAGCAGCTTGAGGGAGGGGGGGTACAAAGATACGCAGTATTTT. Protein product: CASSLREGGYKDTQYF.

CDR3 in amino acids: CASSFQGFQQYF. The CDR3 DNA reads as TGTGCCAGCAGCTTCCAGGGTTTTCAGCAGTACTTC. The V call is TRBV13, the J call TRBJ2-7; maybe TRBD1 (5 bases). V shed 3 bases and J shed 8 bases, with 11 bases lying between them. In germline, CDR1 is PRHDT, CDR2 FYEKMQ (reference sequence). The CDR3 has 12 amino acids.

V and J are TRBV5-1 and TRBJ1-6, with a weak D call TRBD1 (6 bases). Per germline, CDR1 SGHRS and CDR2 YFSETQ. The V and J ends lost 4 bases and 3 bases respectively, with 8 bases between them. This CDR3 region has 14 residues. The CDR3 here is CASSQGIYNSPLHF. The CDR3 bases are TGCGCCAGCAGCCAGGGGATCTATAATTCACCCCTCCACTTT.

The gene calls are TRBV5-1 and TRBJ2-2, with D tentatively TRBD1 (6 bases). V was shortened by 3 bases and J by 0 bases, with 12 bases between the two germline ends. This CDR3 spans 16 amino acids. CDR1 and CDR2 (germline): SGHRS, YFSETQ. The CDR3 DNA reads as TGCGCCAGCAGCTCGACAGGCCACGCGAACACCGGGGAGCTGTTTTTT. Residues: CASSSTGHANTGELFF.

This rearrangement joins TRBV5-1 to TRBJ1-6, with 9 bases that match TRBD1. The CDR3 loop spans 15 amino acids. Germline V gene lookup returns CDR1 SGHRS and CDR2 YFSETQ. V was clipped by 4 bases and J by 9 bases; unmatched bases: 8. CDR3 DNA sequence: TGCGCCAGCAGCCCGGAGGACAGGGGCAGTTCACCCCTCCACTTT. Encoded protein: CASSPEDRGSSPLHF.

The rearrangement links TRBV6-5 to TRBJ2-7, with 9 positions matching TRBD1. Germline V lookup: CDR1 MNHEY, CDR2 SVGAGI. With 6 bases clipped from V and 5 bases from J, the junction kept 11 bases outside the gene matches. The CDR3 length is 15 residues. CDR3 coding DNA: TGTGCCAGCAGCTCCGGGACAGGGTTTTTCAACGAGCAGTACTTC. It specifies CASSSGTGFFNEQYF.

This clone has only a few counts. The chain's CDR3 is CASTGEDGQYF. The CDR3 DNA is TGTGCCTCGACGGGGGAGGACGGGCAGTACTTC. V gene TRBV6-1 combines with J gene TRBJ2-7, with D possibly being TRBD2 (6 bases). Deletions cut 11 bases from V and 9 bases from J, with 17 bases between. Germline CDR1 MNHNS, CDR2 SASEGT. CDR3 length: 11 residues.

Concerning this clone itself: A junction boundary mismatches the germline segment, possibly from a read error. V gene TRBV7-9 combines with J gene TRBJ2-1; 8 positions agree with TRBD1. Germline CDR1 reads SEHNR; CDR2 reads FQNEAQ (reference sequence). There are 12 residues in the CDR3. CDR3 amino acids: CSSRDTGGEQFF. DNA for the CDR3: TGTTCCAGCAGGGATACAGGGGGTGAGCAGTTCTTC. The full variable domain, with the rest looked up from reference TRBV7-9 and TRBJ2-1, is DTGVSQNPRHKITKRGQNVTFRCDPISEHNRLYWYRQTLGQGPEFLTYFQNEAQLEKSRLLSDRFSAERPKGSFSTLEIQRTEQGDSAMYLCSSRDTGGEQFFGPGTRLTVL.

The chain joins TRBV5-1 to TRBJ1-2, with D maybe TRBD1 (5 bases). The V gene's germline CDR1 is SGHRS and CDR2 YFSETQ. The ends were cut back, 0 bases at V and 7 bases at J, with 16 bases in the middle. This CDR3 has 15 amino acids. The CDR3 region is CASSLGGHTSAGYTF. DNA of the CDR3: TGCGCCAGCAGCTTGGGAGGACACACCTCGGCTGGCTACACCTTC.

The chain combines TRBV5-8 with TRBJ2-7; D might be TRBD2 (5 bases). Per germline, CDR1 SGHTS and CDR2 YDEGEE. This CDR3 comprises 15 residues. The V and J ends lost 4 bases and 2 bases respectively, with 16 bases between them. This CDR3 is CASSHDGGGTYEQYF. CDR3 nucleotide sequence: TGTGCCAGCAGCCACGACGGAGGCGGCACCTACGAGCAGTACTTC. The full variable domain, in which reference TRBV5-8 and TRBJ2-7 provide the parts outside the CDR3, is EAGVTQSPTHLIKTRGQQATLRCSPISGHTSVYWYQQALGLGLQFLLWYDEGEERNRGNFPPRFSGRQFPNYSSELNVNALELEDSALYLCASSHDGGGTYEQYFGPGTRLTVT.

This clone came up a few times. The chain links TRBV10-3 to TRBJ1-5; D possibly corresponds to TRBD1 (6 bases). The germline gives CDR1 ENHRY, CDR2 SYGVKD. V was shortened by 8 bases and J by 0 bases, with 8 bases between the two germline ends. This CDR3 contains 13 residues. The CDR3 here is CAIGTYSNQPQHF. The CDR3, as DNA: TGTGCCATCGGGACATATAGCAATCAGCCCCAGCATTTT.

The J gene is TRBJ2-7, the V gene TRBV15, with D tentatively TRBD1 (5 bases). V lost 8 bases to trimming and J lost 6 bases, with 17 bases between them. Germline V gene data show CDR1 as LNHNV and CDR2 as YYDKDF (reference sequence). CDR3 length: 13 amino acids. CDR3: CATVNPPRAEQYF. In nucleotides, the CDR3 is TGTGCCACCGTCAACCCCCCCAGGGCCGAGCAGTACTTC.

The V call is TRBV10-1, the J call TRBJ2-7, with 8 positions matching TRBD1. Germline assignment: CDR1 WNHNN and CDR2 SYGVQD (reference sequence). CDR3 size: 14 residues. V gave up 0 bases and J gave up 5 bases; unmatched junction bases: 3. The CDR3 sequence: CASSESQGANEQYF. The CDR3 nucleotides are TGCGCCAGCAGTGAGTCGCAGGGGGCTAACGAGCAGTACTTC.

V and J are TRBV11-2 and TRBJ1-1; D gene unclear. CDR1 and CDR2 (germline): SGHAT, FQNNGV. CDR3 length: 14 amino acids. The germline V and J ends were trimmed by 2 bases and 7 bases, with 14 bases remaining between them. For the CDR3, the DNA is TGTGCCAGCAGCTTATCGAGGCCATCCGGTGAAGCTTTCTTT. Its protein is CASSLSRPSGEAFF. The full variable domain, with the rest looked up from reference TRBV11-2 and TRBJ1-1, is EAGVAQSPRYKIIEKRQSVAFWCNPISGHATLYWYQQILGQGPKLLIQFQNNGVVDDSQLPKDRFSAERLKGVDSTLKIQPAKLEDSAVYLCASSLSRPSGEAFFGQGTRLTVV.

The chain employs TRBV19 and TRBJ1-4; 7 bases align to TRBD1. V trimming: 6 bases; J trimming: 8 bases; junction bases outside the gene matches: 9. Looked up from germline, CDR1 is LNHDA and CDR2 is SQIVND (reference sequence). The CDR3 has 14 residues. CDR3 nucleotides: TGTGCCAGTAGGATTCCCGGGACAGCCGAAAAACTGTTTTTT. It encodes CASRIPGTAEKLFF.

This sequence joins TRBV9 and TRBJ2-7; D is perhaps TRBD1 (6 bases). The V gene's germline CDR1 is SGDLS and CDR2 YYNGEE. Trimming took off 4 bases at V and 5 bases at J, with 16 bases between the two ends. The CDR3 covers 14 residues. The DNA for the CDR3 is TGTGCCAGCAGCAAACAGGGCCTCGCCGACGAGCAGTACTTC. It yields the protein CASSKQGLADEQYF.

The chain couples TRBV5-8 to TRBJ1-4; no definite D call. The germline V and J ends were trimmed by 5 bases and 6 bases, with 14 bases remaining between them. CDR3 length equals 14 residues. Per the germline V gene, CDR1 is SGHTS and CDR2 is YDEGEE. For the CDR3, the DNA is TGTGCCAGCAGACGGCAGGTTCCCCATGAAAAACTGTTTTTT. Protein: CASRRQVPHEKLFF.

V usage is TRBV11-2 and J usage is TRBJ1-1; no reliable D call. Trimming removed 10 bases from V and 7 bases from J, with 13 bases in between. The CDR3 sequence is 11 residues long. The germline CDR1 and CDR2 sequences are SGHAT and FQNNGV. This CDR3 reads CATLGGNEAFF. DNA of the CDR3: TGTGCCACCCTCGGCGGGAATGAAGCTTTCTTT.